This T cell receptor beta chain was sequenced in a study of T cell responses to AZD1222 COVID-19 vaccine. Here immunoSEQ multiplex PCR was the method, and the copy in TCRdb shows in-frame clones only, minus some. The sample lists tens of thousands of clones, 70% to 90% occurring once. The sequence came from an adult who received the AZD1222 COVID-19 vaccine. The sample consisted of peripheral blood, taken 28 days after the second AZD1222 dose.

CDR3 sequence: CASSRGMNQPQHF. In DNA form, the CDR3 reads TGTGCCAGCAGCCGGGGAATGAATCAGCCCCAGCATTTT. The chain combines TRBV14 with TRBJ1-5; D is unresolved. This CDR3 comprises 13 residues. V lost 4 bases, J lost 4 bases, and 8 bases lay in between. Germline V gene lookup returns CDR1 SGHDN and CDR2 FVKESK.